These T cell receptor beta chains were read from a single sample in a study of Tregs in tolerant kidney transplant recipients. For these TCRs, the target antigens are not known. Clones were read by immunoSEQ multiplex PCR, and TCRdb kept only the in-frame ones, dropping some. The sample lists under 20,000 clones, approximately 55% occurring once. Sequenced material: CD4+ T cells from blood cultured with allogeneic cells, taken before the transplant. These receptors all come from a human patient who received a combined kidney and bone marrow transplant. Each CDR3 is given with its conserved first and last residue. The D gene is left open where the match is weak. Part of the rows lack a size; the others show once, few, many or a class for expanded clones.

TRBJ2-1 | TRBV2 | NA | TRBD2 | TGTGCCAGCAGAGGGACTAGCGGGGCCTACAATGAGCAGTTCTTC | CASRGTSGAYNEQFF
TRBJ1-2 | TRBV5-1 | few | TRBD1 | TGCGCCAGCAGCTGGCCCGGGACAGGTGGCTACACCTTC | CASSWPGTGGYTF
TRBJ2-1 | TRBV6-6 | NA | NA | TGTGCCAGCAGTAGCACTAGGGGGAGTCACAATGAGCAGTTCTTC | CASSSTRGSHNEQFF
TRBJ2-5 | TRBV29-1 | NA | TRBD1 | TGCAGCACTTGGACAGGAGAGACCCAGTACTTC | CSTWTGETQYF
TRBJ2-3 | TRBV5-1 | few | NA | TGCGCCAGCAGCTTGGGACCGGGGGTGTCCACAGATACGCAGTATTTT | CASSLGPGVSTDTQYF
TRBJ1-2 | TRBV11-3 | NA | NA | TGTGCCAGCAGCTTAGAGAATGGGGAGCCAAATGGCTACACCTTC | CASSLENGEPNGYTF
TRBJ2-3 | TRBV4-2 | NA | NA | TGTGCCAGCAGCCCTCGGGGTTATGGCACAGATACGCAGTATTTT | CASSPRGYGTDTQYF
TRBJ2-3 | TRBV10-3 | NA | TRBD2 | TGTGCCATCAGTGGGACTAGCGGCGCCCCTTTTTTT | CAISGTSGAPFF
TRBJ1-1 | TRBV5-4 | medium-sized | NA | TGTGCCAGCAGCTTAGCTAACACTGAAGCTTTCTTT | CASSLANTEAFF
TRBJ1-1 | TRBV5-1 | once | NA | TGCGCCAGCAGCCTCCAGAACGAAAAGAACACTGAAGCTTTCTTT | CASSLQNEKNTEAFF
TRBJ2-1 | TRBV27 | NA | TRBD1 | TGTGCCAGCAAAGGGTCGACAGGGCCTTGGAATGAGCAGTTCTTC | CASKGSTGPWNEQFF
TRBJ2-3 | TRBV18 | NA | NA | TGTGCCAGCTCACCATATCAGAGCACAGATACGCAGTATTTT | CASSPYQSTDTQYF
TRBJ2-3 | TRBV29-1 | few | NA | TGCAGCGTTGAGGGGGGTAGGGGAGCAGATACGCAGTATTTT | CSVEGGRGADTQYF
TRBJ1-5 | TRBV27 | NA | TRBD1 | TGTGCCAGCAGTCCCGCCCGAACGACAGGGGGCAATCAGCCCCAGCATTTT | CASSPARTTGGNQPQHF
TRBJ1-1 | TRBV11-2 | NA | TRBD1 | TGTGCCAGCAGCCTCCCCACAGGGGTAACGACTGAAGCTTTCTTT | CASSLPTGVTTEAFF
TRBJ2-1 | TRBV4-3 | few | NA | TGCGCCAGCAGCCAAGGAGGCTCGCGGCTTTACAATGAGCAGTTCTTC | CASSQGGSRLYNEQFF
TRBJ2-1 | TRBV11-3 | NA | NA | TGTGCCAGCAGCCCTAACTCGGGAGAACGGCAGTTCTTC | CASSPNSGERQFF
TRBJ2-5 | TRBV4-2 | few | NA | TGTGCCAGCAGCCAATTTACAGCCCAAGAGACCCAGTACTTC | CASSQFTAQETQYF
TRBJ2-1 | TRBV5-1 | NA | NA | TGCGCCAGCAGCTTGCTTCCCGGGAGAGGCAATGAGCAGTTCTTC | CASSLLPGRGNEQFF
TRBJ2-2 | TRBV10-3 | NA | NA | TGTGCCATCAGTGAGTCACGGGGGAACACCGGGGAGCTGTTTTTT | CAISESRGNTGELFF
TRBJ2-1 | TRBV9 | NA | NA | TGTGCCAGCAGCGTAGCGGCGCGCGGTGGGTCCTACAATGAGCAGTTCTTC | CASSVAARGGSYNEQFF
TRBJ1-6 | TRBV28 | NA | NA | TGTGCCAGCAGTCCAAGGGGCCTCCTCTATAATTCCCCCCTCCACTTT | CASSPRGLLYNSPLHF
TRBJ2-1 | TRBV9 | NA | TRBD2 | TGTGCCAGCTCAATCTCCGGACTAGCGGGGCTCAATGAGCAGTTCTTC | CASSISGLAGLNEQFF
TRBJ2-1 | TRBV7-2 | few | TRBD2 | TGTGCCAGCAGCTTACTCTTGCGGGGGATTGAGTTCTTC | CASSLLLRGIEFF
TRBJ2-3 | TRBV13 | NA | TRBD2 | TGTGCCAGCAGCTCCCGGACTAGGAGCAGCACAGATACGCAGTATTTT | CASSSRTRSSTDTQYF
TRBJ2-3 | TRBV18 | NA | NA | TGTGCCAGCTCCCAGACTAGCACAGATACGCAGTATTTT | CASSQTSTDTQYF
TRBJ1-2 | TRBV2 | NA | NA | TGTGCCAGCACCCTCACGAAAGGGGTCCGTGGCTACACCTTC | CASTLTKGVRGYTF
TRBJ2-2 | TRBV14 | NA | NA | TGTGCCAGCAGCCAAGGGTTTGGGCAGGGCTACACCGGGGAGCTGTTTTTT | CASSQGFGQGYTGELFF
TRBJ2-7 | TRBV7-9 | few | TRBD1 | TGTGCCAGCAGCTTACTACACAGGGGGAACGAGCAGTACTTC | CASSLLHRGNEQYF
TRBJ2-1 | TRBV5-1 | NA | NA | TGCGCCAGCAGCTTGGTTTTATCAGGAAAGCAGTTCTTC | CASSLVLSGKQFF
TRBJ1-5 | TRBV11-3 | few | NA | TGTGCCAGCAGCTTATCTCGCAATCAGCCCCAGCATTTT | CASSLSRNQPQHF
TRBJ1-1 | TRBV5-1 | NA | TRBD1 | TGCGCCAGCAGCTTGCGTTCGACAGGGGGATGGGTCACTGAAGCTTTCTTT | CASSLRSTGGWVTEAFF
TRBJ2-2 | TRBV11-3 | NA | NA | TGTGCCAGCAGCTCAAGGCAGGATAACACCGGGGAGCTGTTTTTT | CASSSRQDNTGELFF